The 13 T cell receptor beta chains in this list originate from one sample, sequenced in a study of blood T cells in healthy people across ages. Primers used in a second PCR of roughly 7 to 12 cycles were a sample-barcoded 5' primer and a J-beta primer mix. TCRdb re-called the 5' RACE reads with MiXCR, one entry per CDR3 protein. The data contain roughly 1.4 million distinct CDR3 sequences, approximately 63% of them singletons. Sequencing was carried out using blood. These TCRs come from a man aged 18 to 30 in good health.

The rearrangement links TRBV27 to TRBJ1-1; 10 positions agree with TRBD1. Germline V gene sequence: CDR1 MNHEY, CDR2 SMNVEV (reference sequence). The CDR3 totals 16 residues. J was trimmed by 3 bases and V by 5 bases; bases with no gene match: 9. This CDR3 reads CASSLGTGVMDTEAFF. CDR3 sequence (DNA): TGTGCCAGCAGTCTCGGGACAGGGGTTATGGACACTGAAGCTTTCTTT.

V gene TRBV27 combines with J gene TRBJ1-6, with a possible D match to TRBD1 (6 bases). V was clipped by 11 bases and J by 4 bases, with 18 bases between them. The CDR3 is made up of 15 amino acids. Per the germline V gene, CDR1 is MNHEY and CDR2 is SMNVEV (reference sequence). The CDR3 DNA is TGTGCCCGCCCACCCACAGGGCCTTATAATTCACCCCTCCACTTT. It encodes CARPPTGPYNSPLHF.

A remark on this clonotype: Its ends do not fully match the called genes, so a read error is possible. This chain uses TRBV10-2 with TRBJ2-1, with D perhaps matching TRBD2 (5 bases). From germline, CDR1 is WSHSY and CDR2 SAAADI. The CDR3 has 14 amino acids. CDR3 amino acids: CACSRTDFMNEQFF. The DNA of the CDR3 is TGCGCCTGCAGTCGGACGGACTTCATGAATGAGCAGTTCTTC.

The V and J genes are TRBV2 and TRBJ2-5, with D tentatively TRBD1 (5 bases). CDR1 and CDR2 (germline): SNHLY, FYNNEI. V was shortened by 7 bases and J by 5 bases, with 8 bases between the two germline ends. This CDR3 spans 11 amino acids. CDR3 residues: CASNHRETQYF. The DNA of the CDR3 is TGTGCCAGCAACCACAGGGAGACCCAGTACTTC.

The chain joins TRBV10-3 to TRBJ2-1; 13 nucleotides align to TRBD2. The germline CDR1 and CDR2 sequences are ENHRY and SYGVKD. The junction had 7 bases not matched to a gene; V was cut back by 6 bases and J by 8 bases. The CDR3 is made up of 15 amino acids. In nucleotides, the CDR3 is TGTGCCATCAGAACGGGACTAGCGGGACCCTATGAGCAGTTCTTC. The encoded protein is CAIRTGLAGPYEQFF.

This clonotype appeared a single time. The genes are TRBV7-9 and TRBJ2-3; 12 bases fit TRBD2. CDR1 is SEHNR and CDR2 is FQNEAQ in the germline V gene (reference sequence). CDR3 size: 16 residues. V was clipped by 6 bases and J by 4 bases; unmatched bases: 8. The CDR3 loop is CASRPGTSGFSDTQYF. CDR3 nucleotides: TGTGCCAGCAGACCCGGGACTAGCGGGTTCTCAGATACGCAGTATTTT.

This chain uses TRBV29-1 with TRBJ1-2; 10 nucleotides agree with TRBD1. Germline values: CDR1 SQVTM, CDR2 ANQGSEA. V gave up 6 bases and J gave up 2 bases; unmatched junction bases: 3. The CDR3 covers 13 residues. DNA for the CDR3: TGCAGCGTAGGGGACAGGGGAAACTATGGCTACACCTTC. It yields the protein CSVGDRGNYGYTF.

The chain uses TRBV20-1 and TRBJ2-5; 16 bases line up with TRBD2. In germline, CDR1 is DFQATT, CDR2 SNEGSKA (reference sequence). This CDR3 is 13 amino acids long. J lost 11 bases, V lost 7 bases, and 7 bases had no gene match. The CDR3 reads CSVQGTSGREQYF. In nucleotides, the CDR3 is TGCAGTGTACAAGGGACTAGCGGGAGGGAGCAGTACTTC.

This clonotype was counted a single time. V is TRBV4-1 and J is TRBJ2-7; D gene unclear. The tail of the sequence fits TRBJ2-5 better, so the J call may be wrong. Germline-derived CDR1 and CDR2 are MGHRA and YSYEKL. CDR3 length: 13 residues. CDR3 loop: CASSPFEEETQYF. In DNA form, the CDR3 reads TGCGCCAGCAGCCCCTTTGAGGAAGAGACCCAGTACTTC.

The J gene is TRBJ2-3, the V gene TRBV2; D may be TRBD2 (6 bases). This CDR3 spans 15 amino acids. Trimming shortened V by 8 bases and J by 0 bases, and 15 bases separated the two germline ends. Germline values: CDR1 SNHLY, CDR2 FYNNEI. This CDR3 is CASVRGTSSTDTQYF. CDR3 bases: TGTGCCAGCGTCCGGGGGACCTCTAGCACAGATACGCAGTATTTT.

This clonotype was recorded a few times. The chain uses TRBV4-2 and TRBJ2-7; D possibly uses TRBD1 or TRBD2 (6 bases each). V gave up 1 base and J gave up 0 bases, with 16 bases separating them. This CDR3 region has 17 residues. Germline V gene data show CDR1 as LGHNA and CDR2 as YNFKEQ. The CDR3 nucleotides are TGTGCCAGCAGCCAAGTAGGAGGGGACACTCGCTCCTACGAGCAGTACTTC. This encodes CASSQVGGDTRSYEQYF.

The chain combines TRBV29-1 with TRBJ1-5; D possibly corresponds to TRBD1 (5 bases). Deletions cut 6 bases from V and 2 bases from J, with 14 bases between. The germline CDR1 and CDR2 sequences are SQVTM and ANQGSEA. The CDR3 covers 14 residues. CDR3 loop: CSVTPGAGNQPQHF. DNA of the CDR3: TGCAGCGTGACCCCTGGGGCGGGCAATCAGCCCCAGCATTTT.

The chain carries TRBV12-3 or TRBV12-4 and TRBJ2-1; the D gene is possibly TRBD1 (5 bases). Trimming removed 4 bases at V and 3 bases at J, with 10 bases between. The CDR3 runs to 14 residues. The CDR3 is CASSSKTVYNEQFF. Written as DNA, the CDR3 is TGTGCCAGCAGTTCCAAGACAGTCTACAATGAGCAGTTCTTC.